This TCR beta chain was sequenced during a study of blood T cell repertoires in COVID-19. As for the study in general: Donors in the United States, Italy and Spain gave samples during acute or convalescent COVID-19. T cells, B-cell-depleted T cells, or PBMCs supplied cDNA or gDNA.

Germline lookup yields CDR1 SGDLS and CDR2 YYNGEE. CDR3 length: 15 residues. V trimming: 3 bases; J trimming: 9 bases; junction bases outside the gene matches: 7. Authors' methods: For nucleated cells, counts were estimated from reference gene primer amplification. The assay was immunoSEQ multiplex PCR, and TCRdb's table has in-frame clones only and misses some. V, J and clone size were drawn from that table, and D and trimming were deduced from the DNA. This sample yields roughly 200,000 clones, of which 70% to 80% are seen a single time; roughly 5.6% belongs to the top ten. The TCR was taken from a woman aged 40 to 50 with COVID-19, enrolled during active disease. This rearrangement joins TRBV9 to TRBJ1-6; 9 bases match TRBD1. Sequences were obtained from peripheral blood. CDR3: CASSGTQGAGSPLHF. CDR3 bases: TGTGCCAGCAGCGGAACACAGGGGGCGGGTTCACCCCTCCACTTT.